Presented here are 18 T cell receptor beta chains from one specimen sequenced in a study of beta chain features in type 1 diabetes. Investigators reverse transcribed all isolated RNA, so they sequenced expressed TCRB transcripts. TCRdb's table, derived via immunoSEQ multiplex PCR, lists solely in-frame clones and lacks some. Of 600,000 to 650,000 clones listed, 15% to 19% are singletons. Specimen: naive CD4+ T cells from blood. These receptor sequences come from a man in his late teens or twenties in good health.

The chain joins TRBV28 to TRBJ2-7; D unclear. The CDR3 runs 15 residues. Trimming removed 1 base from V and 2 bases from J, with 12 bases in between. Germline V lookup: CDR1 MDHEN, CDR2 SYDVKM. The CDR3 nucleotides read TGTGCCAGCAGTTTATCCGGGCGCGCTCCCTACGAGCAGTACTTC. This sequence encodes CASSLSGRAPYEQYF.

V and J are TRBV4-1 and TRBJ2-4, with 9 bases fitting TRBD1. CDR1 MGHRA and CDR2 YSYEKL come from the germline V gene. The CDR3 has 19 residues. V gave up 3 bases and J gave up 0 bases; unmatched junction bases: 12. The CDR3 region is CASSQSRDRVILAKNIQYF. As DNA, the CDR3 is TGCGCCAGCAGCCAGTCCCGGGACAGGGTAATTCTAGCCAAAAACATTCAGTACTTC.

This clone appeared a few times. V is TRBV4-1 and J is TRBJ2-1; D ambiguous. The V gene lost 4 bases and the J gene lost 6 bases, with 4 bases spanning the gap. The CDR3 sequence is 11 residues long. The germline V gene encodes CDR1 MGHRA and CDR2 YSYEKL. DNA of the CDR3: TGCGCCAGCAGCCTATTCAATGAGCAGTTCTTC. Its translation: CASSLFNEQFF.

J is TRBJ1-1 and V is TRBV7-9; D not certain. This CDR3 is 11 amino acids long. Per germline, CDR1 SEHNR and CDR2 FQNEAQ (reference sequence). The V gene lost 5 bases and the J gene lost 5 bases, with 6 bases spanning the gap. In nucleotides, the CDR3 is TGTGCCAGCAGCCCGAGTACTGAAGCTTTCTTT. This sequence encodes CASSPSTEAFF.

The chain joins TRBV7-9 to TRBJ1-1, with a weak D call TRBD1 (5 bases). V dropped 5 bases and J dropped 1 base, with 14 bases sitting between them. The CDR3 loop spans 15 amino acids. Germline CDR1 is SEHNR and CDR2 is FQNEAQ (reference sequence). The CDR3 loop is CASSIPSTGNTEAFF. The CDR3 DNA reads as TGTGCCAGCAGCATCCCTTCTACAGGGAACACTGAAGCTTTCTTT.

CDR3 sequence: CASSYRFPPSYEQYF. Written as DNA, the CDR3 is TGTGCCAGCAGTTACAGGTTCCCCCCTTCCTACGAGCAGTACTTC. The gene calls are TRBV6-5 and TRBJ2-7; D call uncertain. V lost 2 bases and J 1 base, leaving 12 bases between the germline ends. The CDR3 sequence is 15 residues long. Per the germline V gene, CDR1 is MNHEY and CDR2 is SVGAGI.

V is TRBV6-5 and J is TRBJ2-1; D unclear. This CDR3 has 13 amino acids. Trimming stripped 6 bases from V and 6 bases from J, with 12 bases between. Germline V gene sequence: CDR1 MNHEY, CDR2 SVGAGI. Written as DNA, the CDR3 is TGTGCCAGCAGCTCCGTCGGGTTCAATGAGCAGTTCTTC. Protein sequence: CASSSVGFNEQFF.

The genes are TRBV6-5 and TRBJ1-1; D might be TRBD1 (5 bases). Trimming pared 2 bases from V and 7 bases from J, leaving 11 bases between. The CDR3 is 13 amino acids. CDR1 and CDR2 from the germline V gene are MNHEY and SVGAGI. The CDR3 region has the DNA TGTGCCAGCAGTTACGTTCCACAGGATGAAGCTTTCTTT. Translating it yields CASSYVPQDEAFF.

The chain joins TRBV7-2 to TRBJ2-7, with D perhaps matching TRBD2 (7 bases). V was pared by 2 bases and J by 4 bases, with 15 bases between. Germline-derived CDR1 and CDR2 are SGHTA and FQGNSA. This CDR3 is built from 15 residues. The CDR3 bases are TGTGCCAGCAGCTTAAAGGCGGGGGCCGCATACGAGCAGTACTTC. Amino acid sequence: CASSLKAGAAYEQYF.

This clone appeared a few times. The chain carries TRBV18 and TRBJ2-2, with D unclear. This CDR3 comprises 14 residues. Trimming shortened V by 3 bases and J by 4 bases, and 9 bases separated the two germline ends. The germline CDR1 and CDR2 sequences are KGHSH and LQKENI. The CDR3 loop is CASSPTPFTGELFF. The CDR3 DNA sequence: TGTGCCAGCTCACCGACACCCTTCACCGGGGAGCTGTTTTTT.

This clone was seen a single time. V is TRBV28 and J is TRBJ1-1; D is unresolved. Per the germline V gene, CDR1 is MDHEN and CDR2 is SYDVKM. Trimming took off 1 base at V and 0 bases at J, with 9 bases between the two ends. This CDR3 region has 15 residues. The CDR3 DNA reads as TGTGCCAGCAGTTTATACAGATTAATGAACACTGAAGCTTTCTTT. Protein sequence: CASSLYRLMNTEAFF. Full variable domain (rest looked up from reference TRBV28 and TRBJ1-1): DVKVTQSSRYLVKRTGEKVFLECVQDMDHENMFWYRQDPGLGLRLIYFSYDVKMKEKGDIPEGYSVSREKKERFSLILESASTNQTSMYLCASSLYRLMNTEAFFGQGTRLTVV.

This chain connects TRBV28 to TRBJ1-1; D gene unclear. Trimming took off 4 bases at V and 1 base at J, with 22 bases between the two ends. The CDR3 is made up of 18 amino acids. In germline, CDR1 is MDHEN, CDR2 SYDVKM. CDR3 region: CASSYPPSREGANTEAFF. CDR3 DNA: TGTGCCAGCAGTTATCCCCCTTCCCGGGAGGGCGCGAACACTGAAGCTTTCTTT.

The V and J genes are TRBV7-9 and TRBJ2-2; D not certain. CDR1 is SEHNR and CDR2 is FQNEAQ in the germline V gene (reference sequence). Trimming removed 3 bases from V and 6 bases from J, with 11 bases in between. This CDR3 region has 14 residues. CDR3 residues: CASSFDTFSGELFF. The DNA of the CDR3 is TGTGCCAGCAGCTTTGACACCTTCTCCGGGGAGCTGTTTTTT.

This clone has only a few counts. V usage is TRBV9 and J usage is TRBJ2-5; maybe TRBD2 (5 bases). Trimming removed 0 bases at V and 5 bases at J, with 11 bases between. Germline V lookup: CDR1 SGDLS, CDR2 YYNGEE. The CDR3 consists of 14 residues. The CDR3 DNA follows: TGTGCCAGCAGCGTAGCTCGGGGAGCGGAGACCCAGTACTTC. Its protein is CASSVARGAETQYF.

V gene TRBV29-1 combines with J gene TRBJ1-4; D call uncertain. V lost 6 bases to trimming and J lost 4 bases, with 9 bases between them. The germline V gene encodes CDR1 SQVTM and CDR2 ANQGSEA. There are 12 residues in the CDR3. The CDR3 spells CSVGLINEKLFF. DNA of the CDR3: TGCAGCGTCGGACTGATTAATGAAAAACTGTTTTTT.

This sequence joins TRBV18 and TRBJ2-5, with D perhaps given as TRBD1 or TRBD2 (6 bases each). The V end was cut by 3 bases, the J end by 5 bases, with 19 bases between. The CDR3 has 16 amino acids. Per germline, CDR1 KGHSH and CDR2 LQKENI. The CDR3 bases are TGTGCCAGCTCACCTAAAGCGTGGAAGGGGGGTGAGACCCAGTACTTC. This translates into CASSPKAWKGGETQYF.

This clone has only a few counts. DNA of the CDR3: TGTGCCAGCAGCCCTGACCCGTATCGGTCCGGGGAGCTGTTTTTT. Residues: CASSPDPYRSGELFF. V is TRBV9 and J is TRBJ2-2, with D hard to call. This CDR3 has 15 residues. Trimming pared 4 bases from V and 6 bases from J, leaving 16 bases between. Germline-derived CDR1 and CDR2 are SGDLS and YYNGEE.

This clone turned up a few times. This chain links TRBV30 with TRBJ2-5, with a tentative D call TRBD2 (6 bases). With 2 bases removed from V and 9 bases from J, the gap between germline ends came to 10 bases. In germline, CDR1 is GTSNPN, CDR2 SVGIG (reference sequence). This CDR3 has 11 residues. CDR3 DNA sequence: TGTGCCTGGAGTAAGGGCGGGGCCCAGTACTTC. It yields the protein CAWSKGGAQYF.